A single sample gave rise to the 19 T cell receptor beta chains below, sequenced in a study of blood T cell repertoires in COVID-19. Sequenced by immunoSEQ multiplex PCR; TCRdb stores in-frame clones only, minus some. The table records tens of thousands of clones, approximately 82% of them present only once. Sequenced input: peripheral blood. The receptor set was obtained from a human donor in a cohort sampled during active COVID-19.

The rearrangement joins TRBV12-3 or TRBV12-4 to TRBJ1-4, with 8 positions matching TRBD1. V shed 6 bases, J shed 10 bases, and the junction held 4 bases outside the gene matches. The CDR3 runs 12 residues. DNA for the CDR3: TGTGCCAGCAGCCGAACAGGGGGAAAACTGTTTTTT. As protein: CASSRTGGKLFF.

This clone has a handful of counts. J is TRBJ2-4 and V is TRBV5-1, with 15 bases aligning to TRBD2. Germline V gene data show CDR1 as SGHRS and CDR2 as YFSETQ. The V gene end was trimmed by 5 bases and the J gene end by 6 bases; junction bases not matched to a gene: 15. This CDR3 region has 19 residues. Here the CDR3 DNA reads TGCGCCAGCAGTTCCGGACTAGCGGGGGGGACGTCAATCATAAACATTCAGTACTTC. It translates to CASSSGLAGGTSIINIQYF.

The genes are TRBV4-1 and TRBJ1-2; 8 positions agree with TRBD1. Germline CDR1 MGHRA, CDR2 YSYEKL. The CDR3 has 15 residues. J was trimmed by 5 bases and V by 1 base; bases with no gene match: 6. The DNA of the CDR3 is TGCGCCAGCAGCCAAGGGGACAGGCAGGCATATGGCTACACCTTC. It is translated as CASSQGDRQAYGYTF.

In regard to this clone: The sample has other DNA sequences that encode this CDR3 too. CDR3 sequence: CSVGSGGAGQPQHF. Written as DNA, the CDR3 is TGCAGCGTTGGATCGGGGGGGGCTGGCCAGCCCCAGCATTTT. This chain uses TRBV29-1 with TRBJ1-5; maybe TRBD1 (6 bases). The V gene's germline CDR1 is SQVTM and CDR2 ANQGSEA. V was cut by 4 bases and J by 7 bases, with 17 bases left in between. The CDR3 has 14 residues. Using reference TRBV29-1 and TRBJ1-5 for the parts outside the CDR3, the full variable domain is SAVISQKPSRDICQRGTSLTIQCQVDSQVTMMFWYRQQPGQSLTLIATANQGSEATYESGFVIDKFPISRPNLTFSTLTVSNMSPEDSSIYLCSVGSGGAGQPQHFGDGTRLSIL.

This sequence joins TRBV19 and TRBJ2-3; the D gene is possibly TRBD1 (7 bases). V lost 3 bases and J lost 4, with 14 bases in between. The V gene's germline CDR1 is LNHDA and CDR2 SQIVND (reference sequence). The CDR3 runs 15 residues. CDR3 in amino acids: CASSIGGGGSDTQYF. CDR3 nucleotide sequence: TGTGCCAGTAGTATCGGAGGGGGCGGTTCAGATACGCAGTATTTT.

V and J are TRBV6-5 and TRBJ1-1; TRBD1 matches 7 bases. Germline V gene lookup returns CDR1 MNHEY and CDR2 SVGAGI. The CDR3 has 13 amino acids. V was pared by 6 bases and J by 3 bases, with 4 bases of the junction left unmatched. CDR3 loop: CASRQGYYTEAFF. DNA for the CDR3: TGTGCCAGCAGACAGGGGTATTACACTGAAGCTTTCTTT.

The chain is built from TRBV3-1 (or the pseudogene TRBV3-2) and TRBJ2-3; D gene ambiguous. V shed 0 bases and J shed 10 bases, with 5 bases lying between them. Germline-derived CDR1 and CDR2 are LGHDT and YNNKEL (reference sequence). This CDR3 region has 11 residues. The CDR3 loop is CASSQDFAQYF. The CDR3 coding sequence is TGTGCCAGCAGCCAAGATTTCGCGCAGTATTTT.

This clone was seen only a few times. The rearrangement links TRBV9 to TRBJ1-2; 7 bases are a match to TRBD1. The germline V gene has CDR1 SGDLS and CDR2 YYNGEE. The V gene end was trimmed by 4 bases and the J gene end by 2 bases; junction bases not matched to a gene: 5. The CDR3 consists of 14 residues. The CDR3 DNA reads TGTGCCAGCAGCTCCGGGACAGCCAACTATGGCTACACCTTC. Amino acids: CASSSGTANYGYTF.

For the CDR3, the DNA is TGTGCCAGCAGCCCAGCGGTGGTGGGGAGCGAGCAGTACTTC. Translation gives CASSPAVVGSEQYF. This chain joins TRBV4-2 and TRBJ2-7; tentative D call: TRBD2 (5 bases). Germline values: CDR1 LGHNA, CDR2 YNFKEQ. CDR3 size: 14 residues. The ends were cut back, 4 bases at V and 6 bases at J, with 16 bases in the middle.

The V and J genes are TRBV2 and TRBJ1-6, with 9 bases that match TRBD1. Trimming took 5 bases from V and 8 from J; bases not matched to a gene: 10. Germline values: CDR1 SNHLY, CDR2 FYNNEI. CDR3 size: 16 residues. The CDR3 reads CASSSLTGGVDSPLHF. In DNA form, the CDR3 reads TGTGCCAGCAGTTCTCTTACAGGGGGCGTTGATTCACCCCTCCACTTT.

The rearrangement links TRBV2 to TRBJ1-1; D gene uncertain. The length of the CDR3 is 12 residues. From germline, CDR1 is SNHLY and CDR2 FYNNEI. The V end lost 8 bases, the J end lost 5 bases, and 12 bases lay between the germline ends. As DNA, the CDR3 is TGTGCCAGCCTGGAGGACTGGACTGAAGCTTTCTTT. This codes for CASLEDWTEAFF.

This clone has just a few counts. The rearrangement links TRBV7-9 to TRBJ2-7, with a possible D match to TRBD1 (5 bases). Trimming left V 1 base short and J 6 bases short, with 16 bases between. Per germline, CDR1 SEHNR and CDR2 FQNEAQ (reference sequence). This CDR3 contains 15 residues. The CDR3 reads CASSLGGRVVGEQYF. As DNA, the CDR3 is TGTGCCAGCAGCTTAGGGGGCAGGGTTGTCGGCGAGCAGTACTTC.

The chain links TRBV6-6 to TRBJ2-2; 10 bases agree with TRBD1. J gave up 8 bases and V 5 bases, and 11 bases lay outside the gene matches. The length of the CDR3 is 16 residues. In germline, CDR1 is MNHNY, CDR2 SVGAGI (reference sequence). The CDR3: CASSQRTGGKVGELFF. The CDR3 bases are TGTGCCAGCAGTCAGCGGACAGGGGGGAAAGTGGGGGAGCTGTTTTTT.

V and J are TRBV5-1 and TRBJ2-3, with D hard to call. Germline V CDR1 and CDR2: SGHRS, YFSETQ. CDR3 size: 15 residues. Trimming shortened V by 0 bases and J by 4 bases, and 12 bases separated the two germline ends. The chain's CDR3 is CASSLDHDGPDTQYF. In DNA form, the CDR3 reads TGCGCCAGCAGCTTGGACCACGATGGGCCAGATACGCAGTATTTT.

This clone was counted a single time. The J gene is TRBJ2-5, the V gene TRBV7-2; D is unresolved. Trimming took 0 bases from V and 2 from J, leaving 10 bases between them. Germline V lookup: CDR1 SGHTA, CDR2 FQGNSA. The CDR3 consists of 15 residues. The CDR3 here is CASSLARNMQETQYF. CDR3 nucleotides: TGTGCCAGCAGCTTAGCGCGGAACATGCAAGAGACCCAGTACTTC. The full variable domain, rest sourced from reference TRBV7-2 and TRBJ2-5, is GAGVSQSPSNKVTEKGKDVELRCDPISGHTALYWYRQSLGQGLEFLIYFQGNSAPDKSGLPSDRFSAERTGGSVSTLTIQRTQQEDSAVYLCASSLARNMQETQYFGPGTRLLVL.

The V gene is TRBV29-1, the J gene TRBJ1-4; 8 nucleotides match TRBD1. CDR1 is SQVTM, CDR2 ANQGSEA, per germline. The CDR3 is 14 amino acids. V lost 1 base and J lost 2; bases outside the gene matches: 0. This CDR3 reads CSVEGTGTNEKLFF. The CDR3 region has the DNA TGCAGCGTTGAAGGGACAGGGACTAATGAAAAACTGTTTTTT.

CDR3 coding DNA: TGTGCCAGCAGCTTAGGGGGACTAGGAACAGATACGCAGTATTTT. Its translation: CASSLGGLGTDTQYF. This chain uses TRBV7-2 with TRBJ2-3, with 8 bases identical to TRBD2. J gave up 3 bases and V 1 base, and 3 bases lay outside the gene matches. The CDR3 extends over 15 amino acids. Germline V gene lookup returns CDR1 SGHTA and CDR2 FQGNSA.

J is TRBJ2-7 and V is TRBV5-1, with 10 bases matching TRBD1. CDR3 length: 16 residues. After removal of 0 bases from V and 4 bases from J, the junction contained 7 bases not matched to a gene. CDR1 is SGHRS, CDR2 YFSETQ, per germline. This CDR3 reads CASSLAAGQGGYEQYF. The CDR3 nucleotides are TGCGCCAGCAGCTTGGCCGCTGGACAGGGGGGTTACGAGCAGTACTTC. The variable domain in full, with the rest retrieved from reference TRBV5-1 and TRBJ2-7, is KAGVTQTPRYLIKTRGQQVTLSCSPISGHRSVSWYQQTPGQGLQFLFEYFSETQRNKGNFPGRFSGRQFSNSRSEMNVSTLELGDSALYLCASSLAAGQGGYEQYFGPGTRLTVT.

This clone turned up a few times. V gene TRBV7-3 combines with J gene TRBJ2-7, with D perhaps matching TRBD2 (6 bases). The CDR3 loop spans 15 amino acids. Trimming cost V 0 bases and J 3 bases, with 12 bases left between them. Germline V CDR1 and CDR2: SGHTA, FQGTGA. The DNA of the CDR3 is TGTGCCAGCAGCTTAACGCCGGGGGTGGGCTACGAGCAGTACTTC. Protein sequence: CASSLTPGVGYEQYF.